The following is a T cell receptor (beta chain) sequence with its context. The CDR3 is 14 residues long. Looked up from germline, CDR1 is MGHRA and CDR2 is YSYEKL. V lost 0 bases and J 4 bases, leaving 6 bases between the germline ends. Here immunoSEQ multiplex PCR was the method, and the copy in TCRdb shows in-frame clones only, minus some. The table has around 70,000 clones, about nine tenths seen once. The data stem from a study of cytotoxic CD8 clonotypes in ibrutinib-treated CLL. Cryopreserved PBMCs provided 1.5 to 2 micrograms of genomic DNA for the TCR beta libraries. Sequencing used PBMCs, obtained after 12 months of ibrutinib treatment. The genes are TRBV4-1 and TRBJ1-4; no definite D call. The clonotype originates from a human donor with chronic lymphocytic leukemia. The chain's CDR3 is CASSQDQDNEKLFF. CDR3 nucleotide sequence: TGCGCCAGCAGCCAAGATCAGGATAATGAAAAACTGTTTTTT.